The 2 T cell receptor beta chains presented below share a single source sample, sequenced in a study of blood T cell repertoires in COVID-19. Method: immunoSEQ multiplex PCR; TCRdb's copy keeps in-frame clones and lacks some. The sample yields about 160,000 clones, roughly 88% seen once. Sequenced material: PBMCs or T cells enriched from blood (not recorded which). These receptors came from a woman aged 45 to 65 who had recovered from COVID-19.

Concerning this clone: The sample has other DNA sequences that encode this CDR3 too. J is TRBJ2-3 and V is TRBV30, with D possibly TRBD1 on 5 matching bases. V was cut by 5 bases and J by 3 bases, with 9 bases left in between. The CDR3 length is 12 residues. Germline V gene lookup returns CDR1 GTSNPN and CDR2 SVGIG (reference sequence). The CDR3 sequence is CAWSRGTDTQYF. The DNA of the CDR3 is TGTGCCTGGTCAAGGGGAACAGATACGCAGTATTTT.

This clone has a handful of counts. CDR3 residues: CASSPGGLLFF. CDR3 coding DNA: TGTGCCAGCAGCCCAGGGGGGCTGCTGTTTTTT. The chain employs TRBV7-2 and TRBJ2-2; a possible D gene is TRBD1 (7 bases). Per the germline V gene, CDR1 is SGHTA and CDR2 is FQGNSA. Trimming cost V 5 bases and J 13 bases, with 11 bases left between them. The CDR3 covers 11 residues.